This T cell receptor (beta chain) originates from a study of OX40 agonist ivuxolimab in advanced cancers. Study details: Dose-escalation patients had hepatocellular carcinoma, melanoma, renal cell or head and neck cancer. Age averaged approximately 60 years (range about 23 to 85), and approximately 80% were male.

The V end lost 5 bases, the J end lost 7 bases, and 17 bases lay between the germline ends. The germline V gene has CDR1 PRHDT and CDR2 FYEKMQ (reference sequence). The CDR3 has 14 amino acids. The study's findings and limits: In general, CD8+ T cells held more expanded clones than CD4+ did, on average.

This clone appeared a few times. What it binds is unknown. Libraries were prepared by immunoSEQ multiplex PCR; TCRdb keeps only in-frame clonotypes and omits some of them. There are 39,000 or so clones in the sample; more than 70% occur only once, and approximately 0.5% lies in the top ten. The clonotype comes from an adult with an advanced solid tumor such as melanoma, head and neck, liver or kidney cancer. The input for sequencing was CD4+ or CD8+ T cells sorted from blood, taken in a trial of the OX40 agonist ivuxolimab. The chain recombines TRBV13 with TRBJ1-1; the D gene is possibly TRBD1 (6 bases). This CDR3 reads CASSTWTVAGEAFF. DNA for the CDR3: TGTGCCAGCAGCACCTGGACAGTCGCAGGTGAAGCTTTCTTT.